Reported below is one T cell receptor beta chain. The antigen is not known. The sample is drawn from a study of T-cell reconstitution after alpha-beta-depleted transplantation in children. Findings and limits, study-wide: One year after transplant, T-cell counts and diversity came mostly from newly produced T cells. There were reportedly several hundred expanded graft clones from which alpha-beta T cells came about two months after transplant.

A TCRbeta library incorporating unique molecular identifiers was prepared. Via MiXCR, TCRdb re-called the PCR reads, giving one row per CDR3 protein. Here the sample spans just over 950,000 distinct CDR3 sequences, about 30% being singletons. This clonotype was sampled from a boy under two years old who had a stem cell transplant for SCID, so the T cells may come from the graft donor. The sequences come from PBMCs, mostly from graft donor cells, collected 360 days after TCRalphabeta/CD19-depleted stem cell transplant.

Here the CDR3 reads CASSRGQGSNSPLHF. As DNA, the CDR3 is TGTGCCAGCAGCCGGGGACAGGGAAGTAATTCACCCCTCCACTTT. The chain couples TRBV7-9 to TRBJ1-6, with TRBD1 matching over 9 bases. CDR3 length equals 15 residues. The germline CDR1 and CDR2 sequences are SEHNR and FQNEAQ (reference sequence). V shed 5 bases and J 6 bases; nucleotides not matched to a gene: 5.